This passage covers 26 T cell receptor beta chains from one sample sequenced in a study of cytomegalovirus exposure and HLA in healthy donors. Primers included in the PCR were 60 Vbeta and 13 Jbeta primers. The data were produced by immunoSEQ multiplex PCR, yet TCRdb's version contains in-frame clones alone and is incomplete. In all, the sample yields 150,000 to 200,000 clones. The sequencing sample was made of PBMCs. The receptors come from a woman aged 18-29 years in good health and CMV-seropositive.

V usage is TRBV5-5 and J usage is TRBJ1-2; 7 bases align to TRBD1. This CDR3 region has 15 residues. The germline gives CDR1 SGHKS, CDR2 YYEKEE (reference sequence). The J segment lost 0 bases and the V segment lost 3 bases, leaving 5 bases of the junction unmatched. In DNA, the CDR3 is TGTGCCAGCAGCTGGGGGCAGGGGGCTAACTATGGCTACACCTTC. It yields the protein CASSWGQGANYGYTF.

The chain has TRBV11-2 and TRBJ2-5; weak D call: TRBD2 (6 bases). This CDR3 spans 13 amino acids. From germline, CDR1 is SGHAT and CDR2 FQNNGV. V was clipped by 5 bases and J by 5 bases, with 12 bases between them. Written as DNA, the CDR3 is TGTGCCAGCAGCGGGGGACTCCCGGAGACCCAGTACTTC. Translated: CASSGGLPETQYF.

CDR3 in amino acids: CASSLLESYEQYF. The CDR3 bases are TGTGCCAGCAGCTTATTAGAATCCTACGAGCAGTACTTC. The V call is TRBV7-9, the J call TRBJ2-7; D is ambiguous. Germline CDR1 is SEHNR and CDR2 is FQNEAQ (reference sequence). The V end was cut by 2 bases, the J end by 1 base, with 6 bases between. The CDR3 runs 13 residues.

This sequence joins TRBV18 and TRBJ2-3; the D gene is possibly TRBD1 (5 bases). Germline V gene sequence: CDR1 KGHSH, CDR2 LQKENI. The V and J ends lost 2 bases and 4 bases respectively, with 13 bases between them. The CDR3 covers 15 residues. The DNA for the CDR3 is TGTGCCAGCTCACCAGCAGGGTCGGTCGCAGATACGCAGTATTTT. It translates to CASSPAGSVADTQYF.

The V gene is TRBV14, the J gene TRBJ1-4; D might be TRBD1 (5 bases). The CDR3 spans 13 residues. The V and J ends lost 4 bases and 8 bases respectively, with 11 bases between them. Per germline, CDR1 SGHDN and CDR2 FVKESK. CDR3 in amino acids: CASSRAGNEKLFF. CDR3 nucleotide sequence: TGTGCCAGCAGCCGCGCAGGGAACGAAAAACTGTTTTTT.

A remark on this clone: One end of the junction is discordant with germline, which a read error may explain. V is TRBV30 and J is TRBJ2-5; the match to TRBD1 covers 9 bases. The last part of the DNA fits TRBJ2-7 better; the J call may be wrong. Germline CDR1 is GTSNPN and CDR2 is SVGIG (reference sequence). This CDR3 has 13 residues. CDR3 region: CARSPGQGGEQYF. DNA of the CDR3: TGTGCCCGGAGTCCGGGACAGGGAGGCGAGCAGTACTTC.

The chain employs TRBV29-1 and TRBJ2-5; weak D call: TRBD2 (7 bases). Trimming took off 3 bases at V and 2 bases at J, with 16 bases between the two ends. The V gene's germline CDR1 is SQVTM and CDR2 ANQGSEA. The CDR3 has 15 amino acids. CDR3 region: CSVEGGGGKQETQYF. Here the CDR3 DNA reads TGCAGCGTTGAGGGGGGCGGGGGCAAGCAAGAGACCCAGTACTTC.

The chain combines TRBV11-3 with TRBJ1-1; 7 nucleotides match TRBD1. J was trimmed by 7 bases and V by 6 bases; bases with no gene match: 11. From germline, CDR1 is SGHNT and CDR2 YENEEA. CDR3 length: 14 amino acids. For the CDR3, the DNA is TGTGCCAGCAGTCCAACAGGGGACGGGGTTGAAGCTTTCTTT. This sequence encodes CASSPTGDGVEAFF. The full variable domain, in which reference TRBV11-3 and TRBJ1-1 provide the parts outside the CDR3, is EAGVVQSPRYKIIEKKQPVAFWCNPISGHNTLYWYLQNLGQGPELLIRYENEEAVDDSQLPKDRFSAERLKGVDSTLKIQPAELGDSAVYLCASSPTGDGVEAFFGQGTRLTVV.

As concerns this clone: This CDR3 is also generated by other DNA sequences in the sample. The V call is TRBV10-3, the J call TRBJ1-2, with a tentative D call TRBD1 (5 bases). Germline values: CDR1 ENHRY, CDR2 SYGVKD. V was shortened by 4 bases and J by 6 bases, with 12 bases between the two germline ends. This CDR3 contains 13 residues. CDR3 amino acids: CAISVVTGDGYTF. For the CDR3, the DNA is TGTGCCATCAGTGTCGTGACGGGGGATGGCTACACCTTC.

The gene calls are TRBV6-1 and TRBJ2-2; D is perhaps TRBD2 (5 bases). This CDR3 comprises 14 residues. Between the trimmed V and J ends, which lost 1 base and 6 bases, there was a span of 9 bases. The germline CDR1 and CDR2 sequences are MNHNS and SASEGT. CDR3 nucleotides: TGTGCCAGCAGTGAAGGGGGAGCGCCCGGGGAGCTGTTTTTT. It codes for CASSEGGAPGELFF.

The CDR3 DNA follows: TGTGCCAGCAGTCTAGGGACAGGGGGGGACAATGAGCAGTTCTTC. The encoded protein is CASSLGTGGDNEQFF. The chain joins TRBV6-4 to TRBJ2-1; TRBD1 aligns across 11 bases. The CDR3 is 15 residues long. Germline trimming cut 5 bases from V and 5 bases from J; bases unmatched to any gene: 5. The germline CDR1 and CDR2 sequences are MRHNA and SNTAGT.

The rearrangement links TRBV6-5 to TRBJ1-1; no definite D call. V lost 0 bases and J lost 4, with 12 bases in between. Germline V gives CDR1 MNHEY, CDR2 SVGAGI. CDR3 size: 15 residues. The CDR3 DNA reads as TGTGCCAGCAGTTACTCCGATAAGAGTTCCACTGAAGCTTTCTTT. This codes for CASSYSDKSSTEAFF.

This chain joins TRBV30 and TRBJ1-1; D unresolved. This CDR3 has 12 amino acids. CDR1 is GTSNPN, CDR2 SVGIG, per germline (reference sequence). The ends were cut back, 0 bases at V and 1 base at J, with 3 bases in the middle. CDR3 in amino acids: CAWSVWNTEAFF. CDR3 nucleotide sequence: TGTGCCTGGAGTGTCTGGAACACTGAAGCTTTCTTT.

DNA for the CDR3: TGTGCCTGGAGTGTTCCGGGTCCGGAACAGTTCTTC. As protein: CAWSVPGPEQFF. This rearrangement joins TRBV30 to TRBJ2-1; D is ambiguous. Looked up from germline, CDR1 is GTSNPN and CDR2 is SVGIG (reference sequence). Trimming stripped 0 bases from V and 13 bases from J, with 13 bases between. This CDR3 contains 12 residues.

The V gene is TRBV5-1, the J gene TRBJ2-7; D is undetermined. Trimming took off 8 bases at V and 0 bases at J, with 9 bases between the two ends. The CDR3 has 12 residues. Looked up from germline, CDR1 is SGHRS and CDR2 is YFSETQ. The CDR3 DNA sequence: TGCGCCAGTCAGGCCAGCTCCTACGAGCAGTACTTC. Protein sequence: CASQASSYEQYF.

The chain links TRBV27 to TRBJ2-7; D possibly corresponds to TRBD1 (5 bases). Per the germline V gene, CDR1 is MNHEY and CDR2 is SMNVEV (reference sequence). V lost 0 bases, J lost 2 bases, and 17 bases lay in between. This CDR3 region has 17 residues. CDR3 residues: CASSLSGSEARAYEQYF. CDR3 coding DNA: TGTGCCAGCAGTTTATCGGGATCAGAGGCCAGGGCCTACGAGCAGTACTTC.

The J gene is TRBJ2-2, the V gene TRBV15, with D tentatively TRBD1 (5 bases). Looked up from germline, CDR1 is LNHNV and CDR2 is YYDKDF (reference sequence). V shed 5 bases and J shed 3 bases, with 10 bases lying between them. The CDR3 covers 14 residues. The CDR3 loop reads CATSGAADTGELFF. CDR3 in DNA: TGTGCCACCAGCGGGGCAGCCGACACCGGGGAGCTGTTTTTT.

CDR3 loop: CASSPSGDSEKLFF. DNA of the CDR3: TGTGCCAGCAGCCCCTCTGGAGATAGTGAAAAACTGTTTTTT. The V call is TRBV4-2, the J call TRBJ1-4; no firm D call. The germline gives CDR1 LGHNA, CDR2 YNFKEQ. This CDR3 region has 14 residues. The V end lost 4 bases, the J end lost 7 bases, and 13 bases lay between the germline ends.

The chain recombines TRBV28 with TRBJ1-1, with TRBD1 matching over 7 bases. CDR1 and CDR2 (germline): MDHEN, SYDVKM. The CDR3 is 15 amino acids. V lost 7 bases, J lost 4 bases, and 12 bases stayed unmatched. For the CDR3, the DNA is TGTGCCAGCAAAAAAGAGGAGGGGGCAATCACTGAAGCTTTCTTT. Amino acids: CASKKEEGAITEAFF.

Details on this clone: An end of the junction differs from the germline gene, which may be a read error. The chain links TRBV5-1 to TRBJ2-7; 7 bases map to TRBD1. The CDR3 consists of 13 residues. CDR1 is SGHRS and CDR2 is YFSETQ in the germline V gene. The chain's CDR3 is CVSSRDSYYEQYF. CDR3 DNA sequence: TGCGTCAGCAGTAGGGACAGTTACTACGAGCAGTACTTC.

The chain joins TRBV11-2 to TRBJ2-3; weak D call: TRBD2 (5 bases). The CDR3 extends over 17 amino acids. V dropped 2 bases and J dropped 1 base, with 16 bases sitting between them. Germline CDR1 SGHAT, CDR2 FQNNGV. The CDR3 loop is CASSLIVVVGGTDTQYF. In DNA form, the CDR3 reads TGTGCCAGCAGCTTAATAGTGGTGGTGGGAGGCACAGATACGCAGTATTTT.

The V gene is TRBV5-4, the J gene TRBJ1-1; D perhaps matches TRBD1 (5 bases). The V gene's germline CDR1 is SGHNT and CDR2 YYREEE (reference sequence). The ends were cut back, 3 bases at V and 1 base at J, with 10 bases in the middle. CDR3 length: 14 amino acids. The CDR3 spells CASSWTQGNTEAFF. CDR3 bases: TGTGCCAGCAGCTGGACCCAGGGGAACACTGAAGCTTTCTTT.

J is TRBJ2-3 and V is TRBV30; TRBD2 is a possible D gene (6 bases). There are 14 residues in the CDR3. Germline V gene data show CDR1 as GTSNPN and CDR2 as SVGIG (reference sequence). Trimming stripped 0 bases from V and 3 bases from J, with 10 bases between. The CDR3 DNA reads as TGTGCCTGGAGTGTGGGTAGCGGAACAGATACGCAGTATTTT. This codes for CAWSVGSGTDTQYF.

The chain recombines TRBV27 with TRBJ1-4; 9 positions match TRBD1. The CDR3 covers 14 residues. The J segment lost 8 bases and the V segment lost 5 bases, leaving 6 bases of the junction unmatched. Germline V CDR1 and CDR2: MNHEY, SMNVEV (reference sequence). The CDR3, as DNA: TGTGCCAGCAGTGCTGGGACAGGGAGGGAAAAACTGTTTTTT. It yields the protein CASSAGTGREKLFF. The entire variable domain, with the rest obtained from reference TRBV27 and TRBJ1-4, is as follows: EAQVTQNPRYLITVTGKKLTVTCSQNMNHEYMSWYRQDPGLGLRQIYYSMNVEVTDKGDVPEGYKVSRKEKRNFPLILESPSPNQTSLYFCASSAGTGREKLFFGSGTQLSVL.

The rearrangement uses TRBV2 and TRBJ2-3, with 7 bases lining up with TRBD2. Germline values: CDR1 SNHLY, CDR2 FYNNEI. There are 15 residues in the CDR3. Trimming removed 7 bases from V and 0 bases from J; junction bases left unmatched: 7. This CDR3 is CASNSLAASTDTQYF. CDR3 in DNA: TGTGCCAGCAATTCGCTAGCGGCTAGCACAGATACGCAGTATTTT.

The V and J genes are TRBV7-6 and TRBJ1-2; D remains unclear. This CDR3 spans 13 amino acids. Looked up from germline, CDR1 is SGHVS and CDR2 is FNYEAQ. V shed 5 bases and J shed 0 bases, with 7 bases lying between them. This CDR3 reads CASSIEPNYGYTF. The CDR3 DNA is TGTGCCAGCAGCATTGAGCCTAACTATGGCTACACCTTC.